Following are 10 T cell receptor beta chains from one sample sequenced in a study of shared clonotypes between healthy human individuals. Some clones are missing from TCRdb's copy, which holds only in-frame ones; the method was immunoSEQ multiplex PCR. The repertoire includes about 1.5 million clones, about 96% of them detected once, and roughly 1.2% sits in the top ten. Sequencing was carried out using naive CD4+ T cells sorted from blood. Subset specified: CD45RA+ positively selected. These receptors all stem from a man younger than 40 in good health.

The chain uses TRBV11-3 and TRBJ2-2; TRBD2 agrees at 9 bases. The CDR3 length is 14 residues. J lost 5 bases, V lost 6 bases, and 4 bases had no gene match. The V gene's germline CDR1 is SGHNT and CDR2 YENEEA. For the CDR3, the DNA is TGTGCCAGCAGTGCGGGGGGGTCAACCGGGGAGCTGTTTTTT. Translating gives CASSAGGSTGELFF.

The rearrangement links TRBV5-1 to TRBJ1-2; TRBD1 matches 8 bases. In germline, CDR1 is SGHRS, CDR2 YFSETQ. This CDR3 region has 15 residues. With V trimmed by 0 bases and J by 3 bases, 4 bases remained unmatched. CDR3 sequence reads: CASSLVGQGHYGYTF. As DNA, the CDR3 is TGCGCCAGCAGCTTGGTAGGACAGGGCCACTATGGCTACACCTTC.

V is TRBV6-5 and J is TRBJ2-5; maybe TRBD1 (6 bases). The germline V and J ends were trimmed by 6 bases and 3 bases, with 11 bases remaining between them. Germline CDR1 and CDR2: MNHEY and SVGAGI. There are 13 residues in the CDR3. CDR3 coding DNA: TGTGCCAGCAGCGGTACAGGGAAAGAGACCCAGTACTTC. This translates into CASSGTGKETQYF.

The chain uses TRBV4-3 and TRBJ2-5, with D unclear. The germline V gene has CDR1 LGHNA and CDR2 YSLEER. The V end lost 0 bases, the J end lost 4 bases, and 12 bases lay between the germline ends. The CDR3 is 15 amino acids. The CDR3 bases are TGCGCCAGCAGCCAAGATCGGAGTATTCGAGAGACCCAGTACTTC. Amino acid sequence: CASSQDRSIRETQYF.

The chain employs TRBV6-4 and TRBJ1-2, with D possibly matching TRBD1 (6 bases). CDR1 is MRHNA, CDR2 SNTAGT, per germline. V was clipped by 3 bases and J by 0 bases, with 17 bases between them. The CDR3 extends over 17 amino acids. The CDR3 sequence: CASSESSGVGANYGYTF. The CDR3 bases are TGTGCCAGCAGTGAATCTTCAGGGGTTGGAGCTAACTATGGCTACACCTTC.

The CDR3 spells CARSIGDLSSYEQYF. CDR3 bases: TGTGCCAGAAGCATAGGGGACTTAAGCTCCTACGAGCAGTACTTC. The J gene is TRBJ2-7, the V gene TRBV21-1; TRBD2 was called by the table and not checked on the DNA. TRBV21-1 is termed a pseudogene. The CDR3 totals 15 residues.

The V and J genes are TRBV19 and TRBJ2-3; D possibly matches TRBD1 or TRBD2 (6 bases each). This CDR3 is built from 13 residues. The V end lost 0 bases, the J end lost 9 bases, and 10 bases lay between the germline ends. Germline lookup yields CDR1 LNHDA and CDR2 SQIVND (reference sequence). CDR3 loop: CASSIDRGETQYF. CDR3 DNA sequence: TGTGCCAGTAGTATAGATAGGGGGGAGACGCAGTATTTT.

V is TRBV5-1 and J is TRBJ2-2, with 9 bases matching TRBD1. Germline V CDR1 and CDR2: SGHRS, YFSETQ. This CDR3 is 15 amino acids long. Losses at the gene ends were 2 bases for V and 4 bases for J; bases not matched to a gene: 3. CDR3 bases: TGCGCCAGCAGCTTACAGGGGGCTGGCACCGGGGAGCTGTTTTTT. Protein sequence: CASSLQGAGTGELFF.

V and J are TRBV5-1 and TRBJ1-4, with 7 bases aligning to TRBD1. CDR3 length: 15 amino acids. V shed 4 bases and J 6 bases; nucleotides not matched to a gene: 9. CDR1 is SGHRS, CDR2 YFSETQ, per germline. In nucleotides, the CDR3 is TGCGCCAGCAGCCCGGTAGGGACAGCAGATGAAAAACTGTTTTTT. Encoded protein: CASSPVGTADEKLFF.

This CDR3 reads CASKNNQPQHF. The CDR3, as DNA: TGTGCCAGCAAAAACAATCAGCCCCAGCATTTT. This chain uses TRBV6-1 with TRBJ1-5; no firm D call. In germline, CDR1 is MNHNS, CDR2 SASEGT. The CDR3 sequence is 11 residues long. V dropped 7 bases and J dropped 3 bases, with 4 bases sitting between them.